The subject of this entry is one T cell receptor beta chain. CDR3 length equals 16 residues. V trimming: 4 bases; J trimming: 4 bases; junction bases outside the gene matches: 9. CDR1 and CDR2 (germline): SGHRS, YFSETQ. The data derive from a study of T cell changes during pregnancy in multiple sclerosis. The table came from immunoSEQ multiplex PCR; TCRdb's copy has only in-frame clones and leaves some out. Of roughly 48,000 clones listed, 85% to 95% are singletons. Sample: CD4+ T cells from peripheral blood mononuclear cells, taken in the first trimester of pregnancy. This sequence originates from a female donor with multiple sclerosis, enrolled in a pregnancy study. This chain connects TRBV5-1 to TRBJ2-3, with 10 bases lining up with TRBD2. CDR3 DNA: TGCGCCAGCAGCGATAGCGGGGGGCGAGTCGCAGATACGCAGTATTTT. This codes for CASSDSGGRVADTQYF.